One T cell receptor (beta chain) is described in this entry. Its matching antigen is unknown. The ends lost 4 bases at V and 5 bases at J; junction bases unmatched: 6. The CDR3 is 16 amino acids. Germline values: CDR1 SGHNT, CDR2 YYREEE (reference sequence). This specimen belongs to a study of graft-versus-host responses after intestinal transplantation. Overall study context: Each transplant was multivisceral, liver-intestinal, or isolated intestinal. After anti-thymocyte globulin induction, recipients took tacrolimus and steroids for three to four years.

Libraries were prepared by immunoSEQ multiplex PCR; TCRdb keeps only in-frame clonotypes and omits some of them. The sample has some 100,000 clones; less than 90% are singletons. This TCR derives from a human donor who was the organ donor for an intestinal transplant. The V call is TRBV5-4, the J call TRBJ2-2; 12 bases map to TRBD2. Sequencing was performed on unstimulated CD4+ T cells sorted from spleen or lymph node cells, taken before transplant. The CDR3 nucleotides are TGTGCCAGCAGCGCCGAGACTAGCGGGGGTACCGGGGAGCTGTTTTTT. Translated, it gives CASSAETSGGTGELFF.